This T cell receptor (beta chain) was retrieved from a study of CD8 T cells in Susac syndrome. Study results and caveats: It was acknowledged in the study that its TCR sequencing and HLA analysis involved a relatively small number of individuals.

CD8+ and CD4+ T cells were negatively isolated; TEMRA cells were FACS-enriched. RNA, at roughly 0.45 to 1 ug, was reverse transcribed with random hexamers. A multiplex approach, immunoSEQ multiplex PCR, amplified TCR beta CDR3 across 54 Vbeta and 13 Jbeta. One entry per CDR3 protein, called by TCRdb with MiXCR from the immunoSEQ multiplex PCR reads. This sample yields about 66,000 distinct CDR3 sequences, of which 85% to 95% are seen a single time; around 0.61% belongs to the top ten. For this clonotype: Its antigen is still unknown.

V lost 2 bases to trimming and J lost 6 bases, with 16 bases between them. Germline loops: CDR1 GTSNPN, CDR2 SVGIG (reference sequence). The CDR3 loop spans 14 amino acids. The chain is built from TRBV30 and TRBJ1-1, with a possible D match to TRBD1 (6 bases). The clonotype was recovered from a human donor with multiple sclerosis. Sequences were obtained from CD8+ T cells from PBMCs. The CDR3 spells CAWSFGGASAEAFF. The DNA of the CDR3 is TGTGCCTGGAGTTTTGGGGGGGCGAGCGCTGAAGCTTTCTTT.